Listed here is a single TCR beta chain. Its antigen remains unidentified. The data are from a study of shared clonotypes between healthy human individuals. Whole-study results and caveats: For sorted subsets, rarefaction showed incomplete sequencing despite large depth.

Germline V lookup: CDR1 SGHNT, CDR2 YYREEE (reference sequence). This CDR3 has 14 residues. The V end lost 0 bases, the J end lost 7 bases, and 12 bases lay between the germline ends. The assay used deep level. As originally analysed: Quality scores were absent from the junction-only immunoSEQ sequences, so filtering differed. The protocol was immunoSEQ multiplex PCR, while the TCRdb copy is restricted to in-frame clones and leaves out a portion. That table is the source of V, J and clone size, and D and trimming were worked out from the DNA. Of 1,500,000 or so clones listed, roughly 96% are singletons.

The sample consisted of naive CD4+ T cells sorted from blood. Subset specified: CD45RA+ positively selected. V usage is TRBV5-4 and J usage is TRBJ2-3; a weak D match, TRBD2 (5 bases). The sequence was obtained from a man younger than 40 in good health. The CDR3 is CASSLELSGNTQYF. Written as DNA, the CDR3 is TGTGCCAGCAGCTTGGAGTTATCGGGGAATACGCAGTATTTT.